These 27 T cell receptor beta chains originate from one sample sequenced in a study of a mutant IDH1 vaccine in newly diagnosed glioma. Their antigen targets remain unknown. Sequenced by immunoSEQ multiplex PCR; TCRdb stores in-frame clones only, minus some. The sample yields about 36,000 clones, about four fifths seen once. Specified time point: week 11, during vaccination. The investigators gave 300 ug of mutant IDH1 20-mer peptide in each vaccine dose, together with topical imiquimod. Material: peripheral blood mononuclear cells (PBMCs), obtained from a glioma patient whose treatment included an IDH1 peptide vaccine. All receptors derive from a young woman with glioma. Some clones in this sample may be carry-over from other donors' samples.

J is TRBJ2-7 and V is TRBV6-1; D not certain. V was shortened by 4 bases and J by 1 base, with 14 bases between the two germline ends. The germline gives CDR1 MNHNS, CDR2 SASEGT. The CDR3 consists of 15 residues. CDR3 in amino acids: CASSVDGWQSYEQYF. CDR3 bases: TGTGCCAGCAGTGTCGACGGTTGGCAATCCTACGAGCAGTACTTC.

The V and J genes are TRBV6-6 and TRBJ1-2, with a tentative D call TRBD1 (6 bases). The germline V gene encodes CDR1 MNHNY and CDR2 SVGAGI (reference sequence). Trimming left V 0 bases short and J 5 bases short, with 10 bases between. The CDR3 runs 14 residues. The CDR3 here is CASSYSDRGYGYTF. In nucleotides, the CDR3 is TGTGCCAGCAGTTACTCGGACAGAGGTTATGGCTACACCTTC.

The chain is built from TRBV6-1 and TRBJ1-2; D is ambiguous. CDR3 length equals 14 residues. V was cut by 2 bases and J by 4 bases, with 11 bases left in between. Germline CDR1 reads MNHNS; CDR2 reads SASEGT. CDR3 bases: TGTGCCAGCAGTGAATTGGATGAATCCTATGGCTACACCTTC. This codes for CASSELDESYGYTF.

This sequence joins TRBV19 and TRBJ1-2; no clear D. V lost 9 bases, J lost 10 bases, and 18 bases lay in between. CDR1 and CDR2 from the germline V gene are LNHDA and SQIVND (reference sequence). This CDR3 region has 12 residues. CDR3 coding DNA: TGTGCCAGCACCGCGGAGGGAATGGACTACACCTTC. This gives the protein CASTAEGMDYTF.

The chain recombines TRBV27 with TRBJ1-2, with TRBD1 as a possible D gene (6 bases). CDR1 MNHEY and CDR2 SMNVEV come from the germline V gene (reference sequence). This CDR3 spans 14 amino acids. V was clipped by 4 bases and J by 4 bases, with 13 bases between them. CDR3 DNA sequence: TGTGCCAGCAGTTCCGTGAGGGGGTCCTATGGCTACACCTTC. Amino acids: CASSSVRGSYGYTF.

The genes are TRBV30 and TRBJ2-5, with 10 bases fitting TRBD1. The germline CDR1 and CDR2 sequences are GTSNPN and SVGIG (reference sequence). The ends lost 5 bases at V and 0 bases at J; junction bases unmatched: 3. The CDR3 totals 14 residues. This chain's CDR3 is CAWGTGVYQETQYF. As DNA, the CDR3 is TGTGCCTGGGGGACAGGGGTCTACCAAGAGACCCAGTACTTC.

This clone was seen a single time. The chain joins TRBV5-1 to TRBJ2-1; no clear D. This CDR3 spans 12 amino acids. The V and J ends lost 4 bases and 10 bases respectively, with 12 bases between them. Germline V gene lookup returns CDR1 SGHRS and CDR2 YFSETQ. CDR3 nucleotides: TGCGCCAGCAGCCTCGGGCGGTCCGAGCAGTTCTTC. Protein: CASSLGRSEQFF.

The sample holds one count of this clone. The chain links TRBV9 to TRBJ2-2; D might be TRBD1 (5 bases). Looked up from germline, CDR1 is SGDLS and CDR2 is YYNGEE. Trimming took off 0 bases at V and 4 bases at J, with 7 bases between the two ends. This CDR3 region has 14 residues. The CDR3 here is CASSVGGSTGELFF. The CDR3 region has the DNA TGTGCCAGCAGCGTAGGGGGCAGCACCGGGGAGCTGTTTTTT.

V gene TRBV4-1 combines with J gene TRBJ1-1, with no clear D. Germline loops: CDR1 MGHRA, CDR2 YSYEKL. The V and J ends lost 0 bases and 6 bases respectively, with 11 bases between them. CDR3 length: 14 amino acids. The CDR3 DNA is TGCGCCAGCAGCCAAGAAGTGGTTAGGGCTGAAGCTTTCTTT. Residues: CASSQEVVRAEAFF.

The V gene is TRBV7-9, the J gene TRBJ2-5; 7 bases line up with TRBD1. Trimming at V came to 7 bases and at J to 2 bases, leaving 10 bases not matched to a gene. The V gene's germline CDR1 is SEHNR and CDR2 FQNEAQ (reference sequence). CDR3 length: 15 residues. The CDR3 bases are TGTGCCAGCAACCCCCCCACAGGGGTTCAAGAGACCCAGTACTTC. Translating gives CASNPPTGVQETQYF.

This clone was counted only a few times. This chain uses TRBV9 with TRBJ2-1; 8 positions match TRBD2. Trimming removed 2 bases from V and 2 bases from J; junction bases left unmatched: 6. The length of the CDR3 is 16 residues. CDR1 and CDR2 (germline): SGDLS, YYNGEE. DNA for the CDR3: TGTGCCAGCAGCGTTCAGCGGGAGAACCCCTACAATGAGCAGTTCTTC. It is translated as CASSVQRENPYNEQFF.

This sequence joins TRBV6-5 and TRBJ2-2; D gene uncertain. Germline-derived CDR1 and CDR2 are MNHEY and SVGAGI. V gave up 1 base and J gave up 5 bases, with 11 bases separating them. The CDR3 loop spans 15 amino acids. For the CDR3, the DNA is TGTGCCAGCAGTTACTTGGCGGTATCTACCGGGGAGCTGTTTTTT. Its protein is CASSYLAVSTGELFF.

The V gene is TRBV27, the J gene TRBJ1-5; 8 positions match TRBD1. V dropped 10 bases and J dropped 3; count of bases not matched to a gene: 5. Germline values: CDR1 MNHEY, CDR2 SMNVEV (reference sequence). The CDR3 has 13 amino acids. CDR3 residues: CATRTGLNQPQHF. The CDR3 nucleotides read TGTGCCACACGGACAGGGCTCAATCAGCCCCAGCATTTT.

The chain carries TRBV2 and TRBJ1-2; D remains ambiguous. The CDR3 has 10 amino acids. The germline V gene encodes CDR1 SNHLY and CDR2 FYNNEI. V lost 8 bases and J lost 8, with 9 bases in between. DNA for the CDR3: TGTGCCAGCTCGGTACGAGGCTACACCTTC. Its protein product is CASSVRGYTF.

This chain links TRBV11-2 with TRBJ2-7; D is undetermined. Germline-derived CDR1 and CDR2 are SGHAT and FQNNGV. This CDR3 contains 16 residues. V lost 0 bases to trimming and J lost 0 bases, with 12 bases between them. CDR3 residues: CASSLDLQVVSYEQYF. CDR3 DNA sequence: TGTGCCAGCAGCTTAGATCTCCAGGTAGTCTCCTACGAGCAGTACTTC.

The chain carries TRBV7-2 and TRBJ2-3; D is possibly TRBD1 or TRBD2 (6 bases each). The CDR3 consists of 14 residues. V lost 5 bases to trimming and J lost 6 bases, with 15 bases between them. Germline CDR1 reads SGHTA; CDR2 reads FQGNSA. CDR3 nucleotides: TGTGCCAGCAGCCGAAGGGGGGTAACGGATACGCAGTATTTT. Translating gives CASSRRGVTDTQYF.

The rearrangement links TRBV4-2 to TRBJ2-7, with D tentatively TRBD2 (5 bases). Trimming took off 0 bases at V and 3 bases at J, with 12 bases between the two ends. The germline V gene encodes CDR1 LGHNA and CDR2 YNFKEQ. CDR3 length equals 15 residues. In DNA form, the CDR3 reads TGTGCCAGCAGCCAAGAAGAAGCGGTGGGCTACGAGCAGTACTTC. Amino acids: CASSQEEAVGYEQYF.

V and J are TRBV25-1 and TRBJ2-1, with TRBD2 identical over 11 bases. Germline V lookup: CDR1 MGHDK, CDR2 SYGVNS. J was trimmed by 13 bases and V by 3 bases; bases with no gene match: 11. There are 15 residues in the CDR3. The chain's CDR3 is CASSDKGLAGPGQFF. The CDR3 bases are TGTGCCAGCAGTGACAAAGGACTAGCGGGTCCGGGACAGTTCTTC.

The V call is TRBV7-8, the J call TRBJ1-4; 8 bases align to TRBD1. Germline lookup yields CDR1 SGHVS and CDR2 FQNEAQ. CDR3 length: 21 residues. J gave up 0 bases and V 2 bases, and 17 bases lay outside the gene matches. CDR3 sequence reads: CASSLNPNGQGGGTTNEKLFF. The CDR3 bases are TGTGCCAGCAGCTTAAACCCCAATGGACAGGGTGGGGGTACAACTAATGAAAAACTGTTTTTT.

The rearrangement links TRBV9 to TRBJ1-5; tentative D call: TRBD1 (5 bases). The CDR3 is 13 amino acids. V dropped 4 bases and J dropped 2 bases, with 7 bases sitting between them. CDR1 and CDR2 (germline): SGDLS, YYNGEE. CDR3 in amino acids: CASSPGGNQPQHF. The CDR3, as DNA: TGTGCCAGCAGCCCGGGGGGCAATCAGCCCCAGCATTTT.

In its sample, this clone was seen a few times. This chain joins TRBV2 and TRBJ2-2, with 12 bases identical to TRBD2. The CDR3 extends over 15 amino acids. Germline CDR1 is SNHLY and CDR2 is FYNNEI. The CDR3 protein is CGSGTSGRRAGELFF. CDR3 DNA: TGTGGATCGGGTACTAGCGGGAGGAGGGCCGGGGAGCTGTTTTTT.

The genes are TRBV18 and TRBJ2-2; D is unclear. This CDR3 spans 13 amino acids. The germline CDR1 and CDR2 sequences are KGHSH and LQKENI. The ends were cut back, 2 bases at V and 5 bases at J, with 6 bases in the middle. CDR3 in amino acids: CASSPKGTGELFF. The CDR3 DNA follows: TGTGCCAGCTCACCAAAAGGTACCGGGGAGCTGTTTTTT. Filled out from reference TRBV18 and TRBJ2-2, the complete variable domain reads NAGVMQNPRHLVRRRGQEARLRCSPMKGHSHVYWYRQLPEEGLKFMVYLQKENIIDESGMPKERFSAEFPKEGPSILRIQQVVRGDSAAYFCASSPKGTGELFFGEGSRLTVL.

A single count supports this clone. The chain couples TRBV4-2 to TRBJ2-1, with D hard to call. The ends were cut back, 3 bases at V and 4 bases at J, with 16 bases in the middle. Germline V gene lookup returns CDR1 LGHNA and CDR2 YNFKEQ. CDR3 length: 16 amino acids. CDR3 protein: CASSQEKAWEYNEQFF. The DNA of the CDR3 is TGTGCCAGCAGCCAGGAGAAAGCTTGGGAATACAATGAGCAGTTCTTC.

CDR3 sequence: CASSSRTGDHEQYF. The CDR3 DNA follows: TGTGCCAGCAGTTCCCGGACAGGGGACCACGAGCAGTACTTC. The rearrangement uses TRBV27 and TRBJ2-7; 9 nucleotides match TRBD1. Germline V gene lookup returns CDR1 MNHEY and CDR2 SMNVEV (reference sequence). This CDR3 has 14 amino acids. The J segment lost 5 bases and the V segment lost 4 bases, leaving 6 bases of the junction unmatched.

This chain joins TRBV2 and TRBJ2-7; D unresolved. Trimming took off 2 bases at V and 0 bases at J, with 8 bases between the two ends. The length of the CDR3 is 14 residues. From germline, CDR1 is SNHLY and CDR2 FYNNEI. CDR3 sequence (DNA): TGTGCCAGCAGTGAACAGCTCTTCTCCTACGAGCAGTACTTC. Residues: CASSEQLFSYEQYF.

Here the CDR3 DNA reads TGTGCCAGCAGCCCGGACAGGGCCAATCAGCCCCAGCATTTT. It translates to CASSPDRANQPQHF. The genes are TRBV7-9 and TRBJ1-5, with TRBD1 matching 8 bases. V was clipped by 5 bases and J by 3 bases; unmatched bases: 3. The CDR3 loop spans 14 amino acids. Germline V gives CDR1 SEHNR, CDR2 FQNEAQ (reference sequence).

The CDR3 loop is CASSYSTSGGQETQYF. The CDR3 DNA is TGTGCCAGCAGCTACTCGACTAGCGGGGGCCAAGAGACCCAGTACTTC. The chain carries TRBV5-4 and TRBJ2-5, with 12 bases identical to TRBD2. V was clipped by 3 bases and J by 1 base; unmatched bases: 4. Germline V gives CDR1 SGHNT, CDR2 YYREEE (reference sequence). The CDR3 is 16 residues long. Drawing the rest from reference TRBV5-4 and TRBJ2-5, the complete variable domain is ETGVTQSPTHLIKTRGQQVTLRCSSQSGHNTVSWYQQALGQGPQFIFQYYREEENGRGNFPPRFSGLQFPNYSSELNVNALELDDSALYLCASSYSTSGGQETQYFGPGTRLLVL.